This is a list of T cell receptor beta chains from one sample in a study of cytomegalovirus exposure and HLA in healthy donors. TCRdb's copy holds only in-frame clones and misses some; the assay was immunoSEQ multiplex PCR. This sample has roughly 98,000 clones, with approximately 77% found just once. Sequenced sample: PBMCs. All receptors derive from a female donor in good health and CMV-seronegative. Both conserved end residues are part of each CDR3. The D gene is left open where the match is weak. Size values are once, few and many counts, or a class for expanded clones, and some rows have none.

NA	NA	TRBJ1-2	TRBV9	TGTGCCAGCAGCGCCCACAGGGTAAATCAGGATGGCTACACCTTC	CASSAHRVNQDGYTF
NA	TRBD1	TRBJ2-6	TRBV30	TGTGCCTGGAGTGTAAAGGGGGCGTTTGGGGCCAACGTCCTGACTTTC	CAWSVKGAFGANVLTF
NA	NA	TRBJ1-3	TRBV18	TGTGCCAGCTCACCAAGCACGAGCTCTGGAAACACCATATATTTT	CASSPSTSSGNTIYF
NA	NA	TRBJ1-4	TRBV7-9	TGTGCCAGCAGCTTCCTTCGCGGAGGGGTTAATGAAAAACTGTTTTTT	CASSFLRGGVNEKLFF
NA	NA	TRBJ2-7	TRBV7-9	TGTGCCAGCAGCCAAGAGGAGCAGCAGTACTTC	CASSQEEQQYF
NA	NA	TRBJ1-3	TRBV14	TGTGCCAGCAGCCGCTACAGGTGGGACACCATATATTTT	CASSRYRWDTIYF
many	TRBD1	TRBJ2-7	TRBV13	TGTGCCAGCAGCTTTTCAACGGGACAGCAAAACAACTACGAGCAGTACTTC	CASSFSTGQQNNYEQYF
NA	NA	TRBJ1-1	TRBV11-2	TGTGCCAGCAGCCGCTGGGGGGGGCACCAGAACACTGAAGCTTTCTTT	CASSRWGGHQNTEAFF
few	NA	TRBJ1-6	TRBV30	TGTGCCTGTTTGGCAGATTCGTATTCACCCCTCCACTTT	CACLADSYSPLHF
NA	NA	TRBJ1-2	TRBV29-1	TGCAGCGTTGGTTCGAACTATGGCTACACCTTC	CSVGSNYGYTF
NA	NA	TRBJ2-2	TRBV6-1	TGTGCCAGCAGTGAATGGACACGGACCACCGGGGAGCTGTTTTTT	CASSEWTRTTGELFF
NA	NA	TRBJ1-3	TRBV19	TGTGCCAGTAGTCGCCCCGGCGGTAGCTCTGGAAACACCATATATTTT	CASSRPGGSSGNTIYF
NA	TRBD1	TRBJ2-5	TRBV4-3	TGCGCCAGCAGCCGGTACCCGGGACAGGGGGAAGAGACCCAGTACTTC	CASSRYPGQGEETQYF
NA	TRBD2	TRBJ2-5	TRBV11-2	TGTGCCAGCAGCTTAGATTTGACTAGCGGGGGGATGGAGACCCAGTACTTC	CASSLDLTSGGMETQYF
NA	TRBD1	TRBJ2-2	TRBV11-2	TGTGCCAGCAGCCTTGCCGGACAGGGTTGGGGATCTGGGGAGCTGTTTTTT	CASSLAGQGWGSGELFF
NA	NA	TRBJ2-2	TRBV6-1	TGTGCCAGCAGTGGTTACGGGGGCACCGGGGAGCTGTTTTTT	CASSGYGGTGELFF
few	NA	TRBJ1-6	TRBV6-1	TGTGCCAGCAGTGAAGGCAGGGCGCATAATTCACCCCTCCACTTT	CASSEGRAHNSPLHF
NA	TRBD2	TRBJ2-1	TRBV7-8	TGTGCCAGCAGCGAACGACTAGCGGGAGAGCAGTTCTTC	CASSERLAGEQFF
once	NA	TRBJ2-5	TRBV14	TGTGCCAGCAGCCAAGTCGGAGGCAGGAACCAAGAGACCCAGTACTTC	CASSQVGGRNQETQYF
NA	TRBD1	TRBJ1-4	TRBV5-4	TGTGCCAGCAGCTCACAGGGGGCGAGTGAAAAACTGTTTTTT	CASSSQGASEKLFF
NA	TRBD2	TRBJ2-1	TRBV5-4	TGTGCCAGCAGCTGGAGACTAGCGGGGAACCTCCTCTCCTACAATGAGCAGTTCTTC	CASSWRLAGNLLSYNEQFF
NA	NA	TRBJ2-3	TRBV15	TGTGCCACCAGCGCCCGTGGGGGGCGGGGGACCACAGATACGCAGTATTTT	CATSARGGRGTTDTQYF
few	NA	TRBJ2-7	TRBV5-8	TGTGCCAGCTTCGGGGGAGGCGAGCAGTACTTC	CASFGGGEQYF
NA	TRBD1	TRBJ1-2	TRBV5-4	TGTGCCAGCAGCTTGGGGACAGGGCGACGATATGGCTACACCTTC	CASSLGTGRRYGYTF
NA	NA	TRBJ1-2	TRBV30	TGTGCCTGGAGTCTCAGGCCAGGGAACTATGGCTACACCTTC	CAWSLRPGNYGYTF
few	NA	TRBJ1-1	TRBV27	TGTGCCAGCAGCCGACTGGGGGGGAACACTGAAGCTTTCTTT	CASSRLGGNTEAFF
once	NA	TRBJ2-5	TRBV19	TGTGCCAGTAGTATGGGGGCGCTTGCGATGGAGACCCAGTACTTC	CASSMGALAMETQYF
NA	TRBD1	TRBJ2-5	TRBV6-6	TGTGCCAGCAGTTACTCGGGACAGGGGTTAGAAGAGACCCAGTACTTC	CASSYSGQGLEETQYF
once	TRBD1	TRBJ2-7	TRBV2	TGTGCCAGCAGTGGGGGACAGGGCAGCTACGAGCAGTACTTC	CASSGGQGSYEQYF
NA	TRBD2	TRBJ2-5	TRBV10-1	TGCGCCAGCAGTGAGTCAGCGGGGGGCCTAGAGACCCAGTACTTC	CASSESAGGLETQYF
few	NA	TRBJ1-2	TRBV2	TGTGCCAGCAGGGCGTTCCCGGGTTACAGGGTGGATGTCGACTATGGCTACACCTTC	CASRAFPGYRVDVDYGYTF
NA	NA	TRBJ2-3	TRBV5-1	TGCGCCAGCAGCTTGGCGCGTCCGAGCACAGATACGCAGTATTTT	CASSLARPSTDTQYF
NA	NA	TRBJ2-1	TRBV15	TGTGCCACCAGCAGAGATGAGAGGGTAGCGGCGAACTCCTACAATGAGCAGTTCTTC	CATSRDERVAANSYNEQFF
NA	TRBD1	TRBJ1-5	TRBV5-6	TGTGCCAGCAGCTTGGAGGGGACAGGCAATCAGCCCCAGCATTTT	CASSLEGTGNQPQHF
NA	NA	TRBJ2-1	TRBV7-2	TGTGCCAGCAGCTTAAGGGGTTACAATGAGCAGTTCTTC	CASSLRGYNEQFF
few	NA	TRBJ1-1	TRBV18	TGTGCCAGCTCACCGGGCAGGTCGAACACTGAAGCTTTCTTT	CASSPGRSNTEAFF
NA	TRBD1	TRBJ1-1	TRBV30	TGTGCCTGGAGCCTGGGACAGGTGAACACTGAAGCTTTCTTT	CAWSLGQVNTEAFF
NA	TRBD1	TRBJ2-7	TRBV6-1	TGTGCCAGCAGTAGACAGGGGTTCTACGAGCAGTACTTC	CASSRQGFYEQYF
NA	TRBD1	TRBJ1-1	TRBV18	TGTGCCAGCGGCAGGGGGCCTCTTCCAAACACTGAAGCTTTCTTT	CASGRGPLPNTEAFF
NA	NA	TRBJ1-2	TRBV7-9	TGTGCCAGCAGCTTCCTACCACAGGCTGGTAGAGGCTACACCTTC	CASSFLPQAGRGYTF
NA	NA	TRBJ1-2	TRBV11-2	TGTGCCAGCAGCTTACAGAGCAGGGACTATGGCTACACCTTC	CASSLQSRDYGYTF
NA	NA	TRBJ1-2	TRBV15	TGTGCCACCAGCCAGGACAGCCCTTATGGCTACACCTTC	CATSQDSPYGYTF
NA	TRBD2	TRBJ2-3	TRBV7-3	TGTGCCAGCAGCTTCCTAGCGGGTATGGCAGATACGCAGTATTTT	CASSFLAGMADTQYF
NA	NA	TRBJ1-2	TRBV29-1	TGCAGCGTTGAAGGGGCCTATGGCTACACCTTC	CSVEGAYGYTF
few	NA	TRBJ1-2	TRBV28	NA	CASSTSTGRYGYTF
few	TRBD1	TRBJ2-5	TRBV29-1	TGCAGCACCAACAGGGGGGCAGGAGAGACCCAGTACTTC	CSTNRGAGETQYF
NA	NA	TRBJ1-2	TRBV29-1	TGCAGCGTTGGTGACAGAAGCTATGGCTACACCTTC	CSVGDRSYGYTF
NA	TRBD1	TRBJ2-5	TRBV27	TGTGCCAGCAGTTTGGGACAGGGGAGGCCGGGGACCCAGTACTTC	CASSLGQGRPGTQYF
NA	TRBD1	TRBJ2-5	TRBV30	TGTGCCTGGAGTGTTACGAGGGGGCAGTGGGAGACCCAGTACTTC	CAWSVTRGQWETQYF
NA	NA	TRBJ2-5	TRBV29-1	TGCAGCGGTAGACCCTCAGGGCCCGGGCAAGAGACCCAGTACTTC	CSGRPSGPGQETQYF
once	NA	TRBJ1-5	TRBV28	TGTGCCAGCAGTTTGACAGCTAATCAGCCCCAGCATTTT	CASSLTANQPQHF